A selection of T cell receptor beta chains follows, all from one sample in a study of blood T cell repertoires in COVID-19. Only in-frame clones appear in the TCRdb table, and some are missing; sequencing was by immunoSEQ multiplex PCR. The profile shows around 140,000 clones, about 88% of them singletons. The sequenced material came from peripheral blood. These TCRs come from a human donor with COVID-19, enrolled during active disease. The donor label of this sample is uncertain. CDR3s include the opening cysteine and the closing phenylalanine or tryptophan. The order of the fields is D gene, V gene, J gene, clone size, CDR3 protein, CDR3 DNA. The D gene is left open where the match is weak. The size of a clone is reported for some rows only, either as once, few or many, or as a class for expanded clones.

NA	TRBV5-6	TRBJ1-4	NA	CASSADYGRAGEKLFF	TGTGCCAGCAGCGCCGATTATGGGAGAGCGGGAGAAAAACTGTTTTTT
TRBD2	TRBV29-1	TRBJ2-1	few	CSVARLAEYNEQFF	TGCAGCGTTGCGCGCCTAGCGGAATACAATGAGCAGTTCTTC
NA	TRBV2	TRBJ1-6	few	CASSLTRSDSPLHF	TGTGCCAGCAGTTTAACCCGGTCTGATTCACCCCTCCACTTT
TRBD1	TRBV5-1	TRBJ2-5	NA	CASSLDRGEQETQYF	TGCGCCAGCAGCTTAGACAGGGGGGAGCAAGAGACCCAGTACTTC
TRBD1	TRBV5-1	TRBJ1-1	NA	CASSSPTGAYTEAFF	TGCGCCAGCAGCTCCCCGACAGGGGCGTACACTGAAGCTTTCTTT
NA	TRBV30	TRBJ1-1	once	CAWSHLGGTEAFF	TGTGCCTGGAGTCACCTCGGGGGAACTGAAGCTTTCTTT
TRBD1	TRBV6-5	TRBJ1-2	NA	CASSYLTGVGYGYTF	TGTGCCAGCAGTTACCTCACAGGGGTGGGCTATGGCTACACCTTC
TRBD2	TRBV25-1	TRBJ2-7	NA	CASSEGTSGGYEQYF	TGTGCCAGCAGTGAAGGGACTAGCGGGGGCTACGAGCAGTACTTC
TRBD2	TRBV9	TRBJ2-7	NA	CASSVGGDSYEQYF	TGTGCCAGCAGCGTTGGGGGGGACTCCTACGAGCAGTACTTC
TRBD1	TRBV19	TRBJ1-6	NA	CASSSQGSHSPLHF	TGTGCCAGTAGTTCACAGGGGTCCCATTCACCCCTCCACTTT
NA	TRBV2	TRBJ1-5	NA	CASTSSNQPQHF	TGTGCCAGTACATCCAGCAATCAGCCCCAGCATTTT
NA	TRBV6-5	TRBJ2-5	NA	CASREAFQETQYF	TGTGCCAGCAGGGAGGCCTTCCAAGAGACCCAGTACTTC
TRBD1	TRBV2	TRBJ1-4	NA	CASSDTDRPEKLFF	TGTGCCAGCAGTGATACGGACAGGCCGGAAAAACTGTTTTTT
NA	TRBV7-9	TRBJ2-1	NA	CASSFLGWEGTSNEQFF	TGTGCCAGCAGCTTTTTGGGCTGGGAGGGGACATCCAATGAGCAGTTCTTC
TRBD1	TRBV27	TRBJ1-4	NA	CASSRTGGNEKLFF	TGTGCCAGCAGCCGGACAGGGGGCAATGAAAAACTGTTTTTT
TRBD1	TRBV7-9	TRBJ1-1	NA	CASSPPGQGATEAFF	TGTGCCAGCAGCCCTCCCGGACAGGGGGCGACTGAAGCTTTCTTT
NA	TRBV29-1	TRBJ2-7	NA	CSVDGQGRQYF	TGCAGCGTTGATGGGCAGGGAAGGCAGTACTTC
NA	TRBV28	TRBJ2-3	NA	CASSLPRTGYADTQYF	TGTGCCAGCAGTTTACCCAGAACAGGATACGCGGATACGCAGTATTTT
NA	TRBV12-3/TRBV12-4	TRBJ1-1	NA	CASSLYNTEAFF	TGTGCCAGCAGTTTGTATAACACTGAAGCTTTCTTT
NA	TRBV4-2	TRBJ2-6	NA	CASSKDPGNGGANVLTF	TGTGCCAGCAGCAAAGACCCTGGCAATGGTGGGGCCAACGTCCTGACTTTC
NA	TRBV5-1	TRBJ1-2	NA	CASSLEATVDGYTF	TGCGCCAGCAGCTTGGAAGCGACAGTAGATGGCTACACCTTC
TRBD1	TRBV3-1/TRBV3-2	TRBJ1-1	NA	CASSPRDRHTEAFF	TGTGCCAGCAGCCCCCGGGACAGGCACACTGAAGCTTTCTTT
TRBD1	TRBV6-5	TRBJ2-3	NA	CAISAGTGESDTQYF	TGTGCCATCTCTGCCGGGACAGGGGAATCAGATACGCAGTATTTT
NA	TRBV7-9	TRBJ2-7	NA	CASSEEGYQGEQYF	TGTGCCAGCAGCGAGGAGGGATACCAAGGGGAGCAGTACTTC
NA	TRBV25-1	TRBJ1-2	NA	CASSERAGRYGYTF	TGTGCCAGCAGTGAGAGGGCGGGTCGCTATGGCTACACCTTC
NA	TRBV2	TRBJ1-1	NA	CASSEYEAFF	TGTGCCAGCAGTGAATATGAAGCTTTCTTT
NA	TRBV5-4	TRBJ2-2	NA	CASSLLTVKNTGELFF	TGTGCCAGCAGCTTGCTGACAGTAAAGAACACCGGGGAGCTGTTTTTT
NA	TRBV5-1	TRBJ1-1	NA	CASSLGVWESTEAFF	TGCGCCAGCAGCTTGGGTGTTTGGGAGAGCACTGAAGCTTTCTTT
NA	TRBV20-1	TRBJ2-1	few	CSASGARSSYNEQFF	TGCAGTGCTAGTGGAGCGAGGAGCTCCTACAATGAGCAGTTCTTC
TRBD1	TRBV5-6	TRBJ2-7	NA	CASSLRDRHYEQYF	TGTGCCAGCAGCTTGCGGGACAGACACTACGAGCAGTACTTC
TRBD2	TRBV3-1/TRBV3-2	TRBJ2-1	once	CASSPTSGGLPNNEQFF	TGTGCCAGCAGCCCAACTAGCGGGGGACTCCCGAACAATGAGCAGTTCTTC
NA	TRBV9	TRBJ2-2	NA	CASRPSGTTGELFF	TGTGCCAGCAGACCCAGCGGGACAACCGGGGAGCTGTTTTTT
TRBD2	TRBV4-1	TRBJ2-2	NA	CASSLAGGPDTGELFF	TGCGCCAGCAGCCTTGCGGGGGGGCCTGACACCGGGGAGCTGTTTTTT
TRBD2	TRBV3-1/TRBV3-2	TRBJ2-7	NA	CASSQAGGRYEQYF	TGTGCCAGCAGCCAAGCGGGAGGGCGGTACGAGCAGTACTTC
NA	TRBV11-3	TRBJ2-3	NA	CASSNRQKTATDTQYF	TGTGCCAGCAGCAACCGACAGAAAACCGCCACAGATACGCAGTATTTT
TRBD2	TRBV11-3	TRBJ2-7	NA	CASSLGLAGDISEQYF	TGTGCCAGCAGCTTAGGGCTAGCGGGGGACATCTCAGAGCAGTACTTC
TRBD1	TRBV28	TRBJ2-2	NA	CASSSSGQGNTGELFF	TGTGCCAGCAGTTCCTCCGGACAGGGGAACACCGGGGAGCTGTTTTTT
TRBD2	TRBV5-1	TRBJ2-1	NA	CASSTTGTSGVGLF	TGCGCCAGCAGCACCACCGGGACTAGCGGGGTGGGGCTCTTC
NA	TRBV5-1	TRBJ2-3	NA	CASSLASADTQYF	TGCGCCAGCAGCTTGGCCTCGGCAGATACGCAGTATTTT
TRBD1	TRBV7-3	TRBJ2-2	NA	CASSPEAGGAGELFF	TGTGCCAGCAGCCCTGAGGCAGGGGGCGCGGGGGAGCTGTTTTTT
NA	TRBV6-6	TRBJ2-1	once	CASNPSGYNEQFF	TGTGCCAGCAACCCCTCGGGCTACAATGAGCAGTTCTTC
NA	TRBV11-2	TRBJ1-1	NA	CASSLGRGALNTEAFF	TGTGCCAGCAGCTTAGGTCGGGGGGCGTTGAACACTGAAGCTTTCTTT
NA	TRBV6-5	TRBJ2-5	NA	CASTALAVSLETQYF	TGTGCCAGCACCGCACTAGCCGTATCACTAGAGACCCAGTACTTC
NA	TRBV4-2	TRBJ1-4	NA	CASSQVKGGSEKLFF	TGTGCCAGCAGCCAAGTGAAAGGGGGTTCTGAAAAACTGTTTTTT
NA	TRBV3-1/TRBV3-2	TRBJ1-2	NA	CASSQQEAELRSPYTF	TGTGCCAGCAGCCAACAGGAGGCCGAGTTGAGATCTCCCTACACCTTC
TRBD1	TRBV11-2	TRBJ2-3	NA	CASSSDRVTADTQYF	TGTGCCAGCAGCTCTGACAGGGTTACCGCAGATACGCAGTATTTT
NA	TRBV28	TRBJ1-2	NA	CAILRRQQTNSGGYTF	TGTGCCATCCTGAGGAGGCAGCAGACTAACTCGGGCGGCTACACCTTC
NA	TRBV6-5	TRBJ2-1	NA	CASSEIRYNEQFF	TGTGCCAGCAGCGAGATCCGATACAATGAGCAGTTCTTC
TRBD1	TRBV7-9	TRBJ2-7	NA	CASSLGGTGKYEQYF	TGTGCCAGCAGCTTAGGGGGGACAGGGAAGTACGAGCAGTACTTC
TRBD1	TRBV6-6	TRBJ1-4	NA	CASSYFGQGPNEKLFF	TGTGCCAGCAGTTACTTTGGACAGGGCCCTAATGAAAAACTGTTTTTT
NA	TRBV6-5	TRBJ1-5	NA	CASVGVNTGQPQHF	TGTGCCAGCGTCGGGGTAAACACGGGTCAGCCCCAGCATTTT
TRBD1	TRBV3-1/TRBV3-2	TRBJ1-2	NA	CASSQRATGDYGYTF	TGTGCCAGCAGCCAAAGGGCGACAGGGGATTATGGCTACACCTTC
NA	TRBV7-9	TRBJ1-4	NA	CASSGAGSNNEKLFF	TGTGCCAGCAGCGGGGCAGGCTCAAATAATGAAAAACTGTTTTTT
NA	TRBV5-1	TRBJ2-5	NA	CASSLGQGQETQYF	TGCGCCAGCAGCTTGGGGCAGGGGCAAGAGACCCAGTACTTC
NA	TRBV18	TRBJ2-5	NA	CASSPPRTDGETQYF	TGTGCCAGCTCACCACCCAGGACAGACGGAGAGACCCAGTACTTC
NA	TRBV6-5	TRBJ1-2	NA	CASSSTRGEGNGYTF	TGTGCCAGCAGTTCGACCAGGGGTGAGGGGAATGGCTACACCTTC
NA	TRBV6-5	TRBJ2-2	NA	CASSYDFVTGELFF	TGTGCCAGCAGTTACGACTTTGTCACCGGGGAGCTGTTTTTT
NA	TRBV6-5	TRBJ1-6	NA	CASSYSADYNSPLHF	TGTGCCAGCAGTTACTCGGCGGACTATAATTCACCCCTCCACTTT